This T cell receptor beta chain was identified in a study of shared clonotypes between healthy human individuals. Worth noting for this clone: The same CDR3 is also encoded by other DNA sequences in this sample.

Sequenced by immunoSEQ multiplex PCR; TCRdb stores in-frame clones only, minus some. The table has about 2 million clones, approximately 94% seen once; the top ten hold 0.9% to 1.3%. As defined, naive CD8 cells were CD45RO-negative and positively selected for CCR7, with terminally differentiated effector memory CD45RA+ cells excluded. V lost 3 bases and J 0 bases, leaving 5 bases between the germline ends. CDR1 and CDR2 (germline): SGHTA, FQGNSA. This CDR3 region has 13 residues. Sequencing input: naive CD8+ T cells sorted from blood. The rearrangement links TRBV7-2 to TRBJ1-1; D unresolved. This TCR was sampled from a man between 18 and 29 years old in good health. CDR3 DNA sequence: TGTGCCAGCAGCTTTACAGTGAACACTGAAGCTTTCTTT. This encodes CASSFTVNTEAFF.